The clone carrying this T cell receptor beta chain has just a few counts. CD45RO negativity and positive selection for CCR7 defined naive CD8 cells, a population that excluded terminally differentiated effector memory CD45RA+ cells. The source of the sample is a study of shared clonotypes between healthy human individuals. The data were produced by immunoSEQ multiplex PCR, yet TCRdb's version contains in-frame clones alone and is incomplete. The table lists some 2,100,000 clones, 93% of them singletons, with more than 1.5% in the top ten. The V gene end was trimmed by 7 bases and the J gene end by 0 bases; junction bases not matched to a gene: 5. CDR3 length equals 14 residues. Germline CDR1 SNHLY, CDR2 FYNNEI.

The rearrangement links TRBV2 to TRBJ1-1; TRBD1 agrees at 7 bases. The TCR sequence derives from a man aged 18 to 29 in good health. Some clones in this sample may be carry-over from other donors' samples. The sample comprised naive CD8+ T cells from PBMCs. The CDR3 spells CASTGTAMNTEAFF. The DNA for the CDR3 is TGTGCCAGCACCGGGACAGCCATGAACACTGAAGCTTTCTTT.